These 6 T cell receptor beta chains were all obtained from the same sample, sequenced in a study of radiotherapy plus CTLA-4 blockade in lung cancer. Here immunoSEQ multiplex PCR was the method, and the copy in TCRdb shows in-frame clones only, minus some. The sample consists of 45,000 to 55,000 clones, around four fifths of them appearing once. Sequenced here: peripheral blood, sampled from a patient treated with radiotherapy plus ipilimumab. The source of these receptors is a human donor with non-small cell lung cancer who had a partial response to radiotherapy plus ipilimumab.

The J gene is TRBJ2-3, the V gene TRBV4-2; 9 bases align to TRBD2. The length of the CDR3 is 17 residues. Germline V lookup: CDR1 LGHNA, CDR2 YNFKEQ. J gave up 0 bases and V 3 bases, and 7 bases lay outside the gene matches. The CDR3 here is CASSQAQRGASTDTQYF. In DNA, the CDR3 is TGTGCCAGCAGCCAGGCCCAGCGGGGGGCTAGCACAGATACGCAGTATTTT.

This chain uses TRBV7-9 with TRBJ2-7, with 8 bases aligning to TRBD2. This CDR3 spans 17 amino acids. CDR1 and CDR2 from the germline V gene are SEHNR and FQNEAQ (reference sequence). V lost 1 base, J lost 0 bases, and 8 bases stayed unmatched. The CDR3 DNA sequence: TGTGCCAGCAGCTTAGGAGGGGTAGCGGGGCACTCCTACGAGCAGTACTTC. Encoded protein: CASSLGGVAGHSYEQYF.

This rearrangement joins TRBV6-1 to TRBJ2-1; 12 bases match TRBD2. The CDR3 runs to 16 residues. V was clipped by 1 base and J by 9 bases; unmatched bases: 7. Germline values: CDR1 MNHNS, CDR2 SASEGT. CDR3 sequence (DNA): TGTGCCAGCAGTGAAGTGCCTAGCGGGGGGGCCATTGAGCAGTTCTTC. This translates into CASSEVPSGGAIEQFF.

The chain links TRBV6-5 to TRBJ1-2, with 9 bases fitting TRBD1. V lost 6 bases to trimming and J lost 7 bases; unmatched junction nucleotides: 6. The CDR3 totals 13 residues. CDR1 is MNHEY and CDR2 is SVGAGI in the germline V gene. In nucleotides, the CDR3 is TGTGCCAGCAGGCGAGGACAGGGGAGTGGCTACACCTTC. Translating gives CASRRGQGSGYTF.

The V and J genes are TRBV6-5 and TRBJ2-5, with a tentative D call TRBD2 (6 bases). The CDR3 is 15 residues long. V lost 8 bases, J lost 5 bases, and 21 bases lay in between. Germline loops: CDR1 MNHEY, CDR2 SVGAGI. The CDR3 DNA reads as TGTGCCAGCGCATCTTTCGGGCGGGGTACTGAGACCCAGTACTTC. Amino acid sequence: CASASFGRGTETQYF.

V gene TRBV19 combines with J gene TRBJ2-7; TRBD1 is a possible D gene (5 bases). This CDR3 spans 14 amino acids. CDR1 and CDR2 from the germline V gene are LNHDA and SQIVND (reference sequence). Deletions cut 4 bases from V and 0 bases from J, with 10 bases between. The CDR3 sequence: CASSTQGSSYEQYF. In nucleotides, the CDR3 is TGTGCCAGTAGTACCCAGGGCAGCTCCTACGAGCAGTACTTC.